A single sample is the source of the 8 T cell receptor beta chains below, sequenced in a study of neurological immune-mediated disorders. A single record per CDR3 protein comes from TCRdb applying MiXCR to the 5' RACE reads. The data hold under 90,000 distinct CDR3 sequences, with around 3.5% observed a single time. Sequencing was done on a sample of PBMCs. Every receptor here comes from a woman in her fifties or sixties with multiple sclerosis.

Many counts were recorded for this clonotype. The chain couples TRBV15 to TRBJ2-5; tentatively, D is TRBD2 (5 bases). The CDR3 sequence is 14 residues long. V dropped 3 bases and J dropped 1 base, with 9 bases sitting between them. Germline V gene sequence: CDR1 LNHNV, CDR2 YYDKDF (reference sequence). The CDR3 loop is CATSRSEGQETQYF. CDR3 DNA: TGTGCCACCAGCAGGAGTGAGGGCCAAGAGACCCAGTACTTC.

This clonotype was seen repeatedly, ten times or more. The chain links TRBV6-6 to TRBJ1-4, with 8 bases aligning to TRBD1. CDR1 and CDR2 (germline): MNHNY, SVGAGI (reference sequence). J gave up 10 bases and V 6 bases, and 10 bases lay outside the gene matches. This CDR3 is built from 14 residues. This CDR3 is CASSPGQGRGKLFF. The CDR3 DNA follows: TGTGCCAGCAGCCCCGGACAGGGCCGAGGAAAACTGTTTTTT.

This clonotype appeared a few times. DNA for the CDR3: TGTGCCAGCAGCTTAGGACTAGCGGGGGGACCCGGGTCCGGGGAGCTGTTTTTT. Its translation: CASSLGLAGGPGSGELFF. The gene calls are TRBV4-2 and TRBJ2-2, with 14 bases lining up with TRBD2. The CDR3 contains 18 residues. The V gene's germline CDR1 is LGHNA and CDR2 YNFKEQ. V trimming: 5 bases; J trimming: 6 bases; junction bases outside the gene matches: 11.

This clonotype has a count of ten or more. The V and J genes are TRBV4-3 and TRBJ1-2, with D possibly being TRBD1 (6 bases). V lost 3 bases to trimming and J lost 5 bases, with 10 bases between them. Per the germline V gene, CDR1 is LGHNA and CDR2 is YSLEER. The CDR3 has 13 amino acids. Here the CDR3 reads CASSQGGAYGYTF. CDR3 bases: TGCGCCAGCAGCCAGGGGGGGGCATATGGCTACACCTTC.

This clonotype was counted many times. The chain carries TRBV7-2 and TRBJ1-6; D might be TRBD1 (6 bases). The CDR3 spans 17 residues. The V gene lost 1 base and the J gene lost 7 bases, with 17 bases spanning the gap. Germline CDR1 reads SGHTA; CDR2 reads FQGNSA. The CDR3 protein is CASSLGQPGVGNSPLHF. In nucleotides, the CDR3 is TGTGCCAGCAGCTTAGGTCAACCAGGGGTAGGCAATTCACCCCTCCACTTT.

This clonotype has a count of ten or more. This chain uses TRBV9 with TRBJ2-1; D perhaps matches TRBD1 (5 bases). This CDR3 is built from 15 residues. V was clipped by 3 bases and J by 1 base, with 11 bases between them. Germline V gene lookup returns CDR1 SGDLS and CDR2 YYNGEE. In DNA form, the CDR3 reads TGTGCCAGCAGCGCCCCCGACAGATCCTACAATGAGCAGTTCTTC. This translates into CASSAPDRSYNEQFF.

This clonotype was seen at least ten times. The chain joins TRBV12-3 or TRBV12-4 to TRBJ2-2, with 8 bases lining up with TRBD1. The CDR3 extends over 14 amino acids. V shed 3 bases, J shed 7 bases, and the junction held 4 bases outside the gene matches. The DNA for the CDR3 is TGTGCCAGCAGTTTGACAGGGGTAAACGGGGAGCTGTTTTTT. Encoded protein: CASSLTGVNGELFF.

This clonotype was seen at least ten times. The rearrangement uses TRBV7-6 and TRBJ1-1; D remains unclear. Per germline, CDR1 SGHVS and CDR2 FNYEAQ. V lost 0 bases to trimming and J lost 4 bases, with 6 bases between them. The CDR3 sequence is 13 residues long. The CDR3 protein is CASSLASGTEAFF. The CDR3 nucleotides are TGTGCCAGCAGCTTAGCGAGTGGCACTGAAGCTTTCTTT.